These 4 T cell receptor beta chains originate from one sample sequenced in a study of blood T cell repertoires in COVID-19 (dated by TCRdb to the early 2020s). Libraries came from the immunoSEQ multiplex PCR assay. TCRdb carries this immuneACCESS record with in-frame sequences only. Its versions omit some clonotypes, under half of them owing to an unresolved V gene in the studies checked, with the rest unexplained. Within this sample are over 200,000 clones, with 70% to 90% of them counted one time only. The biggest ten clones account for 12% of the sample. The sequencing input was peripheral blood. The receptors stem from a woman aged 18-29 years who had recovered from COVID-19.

The CDR3, as DNA: TGTGCCAGCAGCACACAACGACAGGGAGGCTATGGCTACACCTTC. It translates to CASSTQRQGGYGYTF. This chain uses TRBV9 with TRBJ1-2, with 7 bases identical to TRBD1. Germline V CDR1 and CDR2: SGDLS, YYNGEE. The V segment lost 4 bases and the J segment 4 bases; nucleotides outside the gene matches: 10. The CDR3 runs 15 residues.

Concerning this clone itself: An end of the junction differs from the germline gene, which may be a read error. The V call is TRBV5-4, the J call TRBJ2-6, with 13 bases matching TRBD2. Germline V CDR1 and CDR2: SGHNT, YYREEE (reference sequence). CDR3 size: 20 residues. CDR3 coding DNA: TGTGCCGGCAGTGGAGAACGGGGGACTAGCGGGATCACTGGGGCCAACGTCCTGACTTTC. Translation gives CAGSGERGTSGITGANVLTF.

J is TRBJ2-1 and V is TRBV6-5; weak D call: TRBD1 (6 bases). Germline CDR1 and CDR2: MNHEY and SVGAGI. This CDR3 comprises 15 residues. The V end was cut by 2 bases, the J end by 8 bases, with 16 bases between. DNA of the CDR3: TGTGCCAGCAGTTACACAACAGGGCAGGTCGATGAGCAGTTCTTC. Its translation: CASSYTTGQVDEQFF.

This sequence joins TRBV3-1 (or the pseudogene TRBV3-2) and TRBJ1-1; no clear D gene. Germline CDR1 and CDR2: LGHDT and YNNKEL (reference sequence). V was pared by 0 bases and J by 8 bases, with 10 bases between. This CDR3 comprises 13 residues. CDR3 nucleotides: TGTGCCAGCAGCCAAGATGGGCAGATAGAAGCTTTCTTT. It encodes CASSQDGQIEAFF.